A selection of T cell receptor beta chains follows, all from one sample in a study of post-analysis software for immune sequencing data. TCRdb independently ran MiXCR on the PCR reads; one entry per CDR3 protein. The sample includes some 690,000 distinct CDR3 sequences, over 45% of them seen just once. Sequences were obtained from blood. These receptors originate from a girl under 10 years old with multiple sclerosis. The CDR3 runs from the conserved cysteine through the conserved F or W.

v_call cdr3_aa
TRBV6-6 CASSPGPVKRFF
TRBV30 CAWSVFGVTEQYF
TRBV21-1 CASSKAGRLETQYF
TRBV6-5 CASSYGTGVSDTQYF
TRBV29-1 CSVDRGEETQYF
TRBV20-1 CSARDLRTLRTSYNEQFF
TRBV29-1 CSVTTGLGSPLHF
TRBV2 CASTRSGASYNEQFF
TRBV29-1 CSVARSPDSYEQYF
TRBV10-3 CAIRGQSDTQYF
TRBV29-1 CSVESTTYEQYF
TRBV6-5 CASSYGGSLGGYTF
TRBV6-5 CASSYPGGTEQFF
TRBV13 CASSLKRDPYEQYF
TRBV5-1 CASSLSSGLNEKLFF
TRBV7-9 CASSARSGPRPDEQYF
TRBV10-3 CATRGGSKDNEQFF
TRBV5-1 CASSQTGASEAFF
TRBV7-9 CASETALAKNIQYF
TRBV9 CASSVEAGRTDTQYF
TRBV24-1 CATSDFTGDNEQFF
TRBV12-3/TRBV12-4 CASSSRMGSNQPQHF
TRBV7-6 CASSLLLGRAGGPGEQYF
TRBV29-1 CSAGLAGGTDTQYF
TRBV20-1 CSANPAADTQYF
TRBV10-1 CASRGGQEVAYEQYF
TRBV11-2 CASSLVGGGDTDTQYF
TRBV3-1 CASSQDQARNEQFF
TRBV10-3 CAISDIDTSGETQYF
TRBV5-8 CASSLDGSPSTDTQYF
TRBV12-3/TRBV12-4 CASSRGLAVDNEQFF
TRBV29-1 CSVYRPETQYF
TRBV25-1 CASTPRETGELFF
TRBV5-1 CASRFVAGGDNTEAFF
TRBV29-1 CSVAGTKSGANVLTF
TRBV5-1 CASSFTGAVGANVLTF
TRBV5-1 CASSLALPGRQSSYNEQFF
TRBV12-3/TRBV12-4 CASRSYFSGSRVADAQYF
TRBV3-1 CASSRNPTSQETQYF
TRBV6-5 CASSATGTGGWEQYF
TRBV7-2 CASSARQGGFNEQFF
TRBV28 CASLPGRGGETQYF
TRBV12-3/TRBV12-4 CASSFPQAPNTGELFF
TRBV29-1 CSVGTAHNYGYTF
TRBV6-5 CASSGRAREKLFF